This T cell receptor (beta chain) was retrieved from a study of blood T cell repertoires in COVID-19. Study at large: Acute and convalescent COVID-19 samples came from the United States, Italy and Spain. T cells, B-cell-depleted T cells, or PBMCs supplied cDNA or gDNA.

Data came from immunoSEQ multiplex PCR; TCRdb stores just in-frame clones and leaves some out. The repertoire has 250,000 to 350,000 clones, 80% to 90% of them found once; the top ten carry around 7.8%. What was sequenced was peripheral blood. This clonotype originated in a woman between 50 and 59 years old who had recovered from COVID-19.

The CDR3 DNA sequence: TGCAGCGTTGAAGATATGTATCGCACTGAAGCTTTCTTT. Its protein product is CSVEDMYRTEAFF. The rearrangement joins TRBV29-1 to TRBJ1-1, with unresolved D. Germline V gene data show CDR1 as SQVTM and CDR2 as ANQGSEA. V lost 0 bases to trimming and J lost 4 bases, with 9 bases between them. The CDR3 consists of 13 residues.